This TCR beta chain derives from a study of T cell repertoires in cytomegalovirus infection. CDR3 size: 15 residues. V gave up 4 bases and J gave up 1 base; unmatched junction bases: 5. Germline V gene sequence: CDR1 ENHRY, CDR2 SYGVKD. In its sample, this clonotype was seen many times. From the reads, TCRdb called clonotypes with MiXCR, one entry per CDR3 protein. The sample lists approximately 500,000 distinct CDR3 sequences, 16% seen once, with 20% to 30% in the top ten. This clonotype was sampled from a human donor in good health (CMV status not recorded). Some clones in this sample may be carry-over from other donors' samples. The chain recombines TRBV10-3 with TRBJ2-3; 7 bases are shared with TRBD2. Material for sequencing was CD8+ T cells from PBMCs. DNA for the CDR3: TGTGCCATCAGTGCTAGCGGAGGGGGCACAGATACGCAGTATTTT. Protein: CAISASGGGTDTQYF.